Sequencing of this T cell receptor (beta chain) was carried out in a study of regulatory T cells in long-lasting Graves disease. The study's findings and limits: Patients with persistent Graves' had lower TCR diversity than newly diagnosed patients.

Arm-PCR of CDR3 regions and iRepertoire HTBI primers were the basis on which TCR beta libraries were built. As handled by the study authors: Samples jointly harbored about 65 TRBV and 14 TRBJ segments. TCRdb recomputed calls from the multiplex PCR reads with MiXCR, one row per CDR3 protein. V and J calls and clone size were set by TCRdb, not the authors. The sample has 400,000 to 500,000 distinct CDR3 sequences; roughly a fifth are singletons. V dropped 3 bases and J dropped 6 bases, with 14 bases sitting between them. The CDR3 sequence is 14 residues long. Germline assignment: CDR1 KGHDR and CDR2 SFDVKD. A remark on this clonotype: The antigen is undetermined.

Time point noted: persistent/refractory GD, antithyroid drugs over 5 years with positive TRAb. RNA extracted from PBMCs served as the sequencing template. The receptor was derived from a female donor with Graves disease. The sample here was peripheral blood mononuclear cells (PBMCs), taken when the disease was refractory, from a patient treated with antithyroid drugs. This chain joins TRBV24-1 and TRBJ2-7; the D gene is possibly TRBD1 (5 bases). The CDR3 DNA sequence: TGTGCCACCAGTGATCGGCTTTCAGGGCGCGAGCAGTACTTC. This encodes CATSDRLSGREQYF.